This T cell receptor beta chain was found in a study of CD8 T cells in Susac syndrome. Sequencing of TCR beta was undertaken in CD8+ and CD4+ T cells derived from blood. Both CD4+ and CD8+ T cells were negatively isolated, and TEMRA cells underwent FACS enrichment. CDR1 is LGHNA and CDR2 is YNFKEQ in the germline V gene. The length of the CDR3 is 15 residues. Trimming took 0 bases from V and 3 from J, leaving 11 bases between them. cDNA came from approximately 0.5 to 1 ug RNA primed by random hexamers. Across 54 Vbeta and 13 Jbeta, TCR beta CDR3 was amplified with immunoSEQ multiplex PCR. TCRdb recomputed calls from the immunoSEQ multiplex PCR reads with MiXCR, one row per CDR3 protein. The table records some 300,000 distinct CDR3 sequences, around 91% of them present only once.

This chain joins TRBV4-2 and TRBJ1-1; the D is unclear. Specimen: CD8+ T cells from PBMCs. The TCR was taken from a human donor with multiple sclerosis. The CDR3 sequence: CASSQETMVDTEAFF. Written as DNA, the CDR3 is TGTGCCAGCAGCCAAGAGACAATGGTGGACACTGAAGCTTTCTTT.